This T cell receptor beta chain appears in the sequencing data of a study of blood T cell repertoires in COVID-19 (dated by TCRdb to the early 2020s). About the study as a whole: The collaborator samples originated in the United States, Italy and Spain and spanned the acute and convalescent phases of COVID-19. Deeply sampled blood TCRbeta repertoires from subjects exposed to, actively infected with, or recovered from COVID-19 were included in the dataset. The material from the prospective study consisted of cDNA or gDNA derived from T cells, B-cell-depleted T cells, or PBMCs. HLA class I and class II types, where available, came from metadata supplied by the sample provider rather than from assay-based typing. A freely available public database, intended as a resource for researchers studying the immune response to SARS-CoV-2, is where the repertoires were released. Sample metadata almost always included a de-identified subject ID, COVID-19 status, age in years and sex. The samples were drawn from the first 160 participants of the ongoing ImmuneRACE study and from under 1,500 subjects provided by 6 global collaborators. Broader findings and caveats from the paper: The quantity of clinical and demographic metadata differed by source and by participant and was supplied without curation.

Regarding this clone: The target of this receptor is not known. Qualities for individual bases were not recorded, and no much larger clone is one base off.

The immunoSEQ Assay, a bias-controlled multiplex PCR, was used to amplify TCRbeta CDR3 regions from genomic DNA. The published analysis was carried out like this. The number of nucleated cells in each sample was estimated from the amplification of reference gene primers within the assay. Sequence reads were collapsed and filtered to measure the absolute abundance of every unique TCRbeta CDR3 rearrangement. For each sample, productive Simpson clonality was calculated as the square root of Simpson's diversity index over productive rearrangements. TCRdb re-hosts the immuneACCESS table, in-frame sequences only. Its copies lack some clones; in the studies checked, an unresolved V gene accounts for under half of them, and the cause for the rest is not known. V and J calls and clone size are given by that table; D and trimming were obtained from the DNA. In all, the sample holds about 200,000 clones, and roughly 86% of those were seen once. Approximately 8.1% of the sample is held by the ten biggest clonotypes.

For this chain, trimming is 4 bases at the V end and 4 bases at the J end, and the number of junction bases without a gene match is 4. For CDR1 and CDR2, the germline V gene lists SGDLS and YYNGEE. CDR3 length: 14 amino acids, cysteine to phenylalanine. CDR3 DNA is the only sequence kept; it has 42 bases, read in frame from the first base. Each collaborating institution followed its own protocols to collect whole blood in K2EDTA tubes. For TCRbeta analysis, collaborators shipped samples as frozen whole blood, isolated PBMCs, or DNA extracted from either of those sample types. The specimen sequenced was peripheral blood. This receptor was taken from a woman aged 45-59 years with active or convalescent COVID-19. The rearrangement combines TRBV9 with TRBJ2-7; TRBD2 fits 11 bases in the junction. In nucleotides, the sequence is TGTGCCAGCAGCTTCCTAGCGGGGGGATACGAGCAGTACTTC. This gives the protein CASSFLAGGYEQYF.